This TCR beta chain was observed in a study of blood T cell repertoires in COVID-19. CDR1 and CDR2 (germline): SGHAT, FQDESV (reference sequence). This CDR3 comprises 15 residues. The ends were cut back, 4 bases at V and 3 bases at J, with 15 bases in the middle. Some clones are missing from TCRdb's copy, which holds only in-frame ones; the method was immunoSEQ multiplex PCR. Among roughly 570,000 clones, about 88% were seen once, and the ten largest hold 7.8%. The chain carries TRBV11-1 and TRBJ1-1; the D is unclear. The origin of this receptor is a woman aged 50 to 65 with COVID-19, enrolled during active disease. Sequencing input: peripheral blood. CDR3 DNA sequence: TGTGCCAGCAGCTCACCAAGGGAAGCGGACACTGAAGCTTTCTTT. It is translated as CASSSPREADTEAFF.